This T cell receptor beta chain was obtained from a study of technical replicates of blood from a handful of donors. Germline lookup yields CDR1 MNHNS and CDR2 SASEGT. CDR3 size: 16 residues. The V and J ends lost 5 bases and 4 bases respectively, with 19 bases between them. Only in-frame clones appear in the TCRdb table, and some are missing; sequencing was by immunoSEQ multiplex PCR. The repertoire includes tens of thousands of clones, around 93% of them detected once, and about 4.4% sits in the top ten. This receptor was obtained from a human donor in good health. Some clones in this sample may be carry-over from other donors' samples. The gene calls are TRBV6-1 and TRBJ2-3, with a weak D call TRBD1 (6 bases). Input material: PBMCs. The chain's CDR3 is CASSQGTFAGADTQYF. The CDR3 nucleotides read TGTGCCAGCAGTCAAGGGACCTTTGCAGGGGCAGATACGCAGTATTTT.